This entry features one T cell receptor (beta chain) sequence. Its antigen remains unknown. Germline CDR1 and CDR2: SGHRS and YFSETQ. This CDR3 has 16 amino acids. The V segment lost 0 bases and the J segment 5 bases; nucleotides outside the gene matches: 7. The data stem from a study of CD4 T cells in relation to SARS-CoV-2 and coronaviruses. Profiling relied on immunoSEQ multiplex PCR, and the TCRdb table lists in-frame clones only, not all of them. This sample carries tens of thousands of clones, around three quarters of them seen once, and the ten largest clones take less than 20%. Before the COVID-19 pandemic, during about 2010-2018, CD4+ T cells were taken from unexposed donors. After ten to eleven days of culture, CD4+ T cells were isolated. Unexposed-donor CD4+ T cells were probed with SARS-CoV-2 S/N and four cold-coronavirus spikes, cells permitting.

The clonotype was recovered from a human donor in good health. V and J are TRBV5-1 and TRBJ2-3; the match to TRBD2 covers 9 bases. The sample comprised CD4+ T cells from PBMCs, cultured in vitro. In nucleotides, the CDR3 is TGCGCCAGCAGCTTGGAAGGGACTAGCACCGAAGATACGCAGTATTTT. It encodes CASSLEGTSTEDTQYF.